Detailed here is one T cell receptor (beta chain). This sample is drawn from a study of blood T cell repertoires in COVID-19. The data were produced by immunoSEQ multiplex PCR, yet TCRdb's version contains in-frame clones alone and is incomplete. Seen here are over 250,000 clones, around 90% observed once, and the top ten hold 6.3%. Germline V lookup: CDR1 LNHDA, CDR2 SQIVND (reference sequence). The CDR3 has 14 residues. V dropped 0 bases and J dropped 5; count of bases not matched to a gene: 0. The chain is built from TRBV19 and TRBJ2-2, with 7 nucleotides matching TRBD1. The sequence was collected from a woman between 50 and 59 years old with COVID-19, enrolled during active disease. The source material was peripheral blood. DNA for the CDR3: TGTGCCAGTAGTATAGAACAGGGGACCGGGGAGCTGTTTTTT. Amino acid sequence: CASSIEQGTGELFF.